This T cell receptor beta chain was captured by sequencing in a study of cytotoxic CD8 clonotypes in ibrutinib-treated CLL. This clone was detected only a few times. The data were produced by immunoSEQ multiplex PCR, yet TCRdb's version contains in-frame clones alone and is incomplete. The repertoire holds about 50,000 clones, with about three fifths as singletons. The CDR3 runs 15 residues. Germline CDR1 reads SGDLS; CDR2 reads YYNGEE. V lost 5 bases to trimming and J lost 2 bases; unmatched junction nucleotides: 6. The TCR was taken from a human donor with chronic lymphocytic leukemia. The input for sequencing was PBMCs, taken after 24 months of ibrutinib treatment. The rearrangement joins TRBV9 to TRBJ2-1; 8 bases match TRBD2. The DNA for the CDR3 is TGTGCCAGCAGAGGGGAACTAGCGGCCTACAATGAGCAGTTCTTC. As protein: CASRGELAAYNEQFF.